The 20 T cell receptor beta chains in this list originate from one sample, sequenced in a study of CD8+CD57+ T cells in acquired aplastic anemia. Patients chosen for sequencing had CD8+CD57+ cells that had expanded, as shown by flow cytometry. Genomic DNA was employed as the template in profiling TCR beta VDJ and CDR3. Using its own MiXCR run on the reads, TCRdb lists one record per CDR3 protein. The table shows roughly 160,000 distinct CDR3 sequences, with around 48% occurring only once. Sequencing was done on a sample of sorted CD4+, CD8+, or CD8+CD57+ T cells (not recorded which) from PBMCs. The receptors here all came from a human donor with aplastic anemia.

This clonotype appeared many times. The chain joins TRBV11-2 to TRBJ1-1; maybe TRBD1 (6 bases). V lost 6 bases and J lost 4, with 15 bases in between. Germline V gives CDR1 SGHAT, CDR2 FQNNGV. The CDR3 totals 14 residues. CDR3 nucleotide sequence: TGTGCCAGCAGTTTAAAGGGGGGTAGCACTGAAGCTTTCTTT. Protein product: CASSLKGGSTEAFF.

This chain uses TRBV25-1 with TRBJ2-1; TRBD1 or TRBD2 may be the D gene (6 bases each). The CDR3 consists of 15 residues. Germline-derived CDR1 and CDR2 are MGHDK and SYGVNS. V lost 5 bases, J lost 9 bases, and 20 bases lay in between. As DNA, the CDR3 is TGTGCCAGCAGTTTCTCGGGAGTCAGAGGGGGTGAGCAGTTCTTC. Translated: CASSFSGVRGGEQFF.

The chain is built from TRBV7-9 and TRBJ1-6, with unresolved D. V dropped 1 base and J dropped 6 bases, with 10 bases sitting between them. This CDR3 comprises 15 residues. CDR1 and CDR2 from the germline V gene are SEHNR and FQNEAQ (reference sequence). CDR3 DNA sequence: TGTGCCAGCAGCTTAGTGAACACCCCTAATTCACCCCTCCACTTT. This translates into CASSLVNTPNSPLHF.

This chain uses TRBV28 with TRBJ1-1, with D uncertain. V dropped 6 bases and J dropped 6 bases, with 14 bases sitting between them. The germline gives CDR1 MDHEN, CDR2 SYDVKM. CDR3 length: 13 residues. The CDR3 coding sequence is TGTGCCAGCAGGATCTCGGACCTACCTGAAGCTTTCTTT. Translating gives CASRISDLPEAFF. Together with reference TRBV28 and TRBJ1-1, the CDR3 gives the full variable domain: DVKVTQSSRYLVKRTGEKVFLECVQDMDHENMFWYRQDPGLGLRLIYFSYDVKMKEKGDIPEGYSVSREKKERFSLILESASTNQTSMYLCASRISDLPEAFFGQGTRLTVV.

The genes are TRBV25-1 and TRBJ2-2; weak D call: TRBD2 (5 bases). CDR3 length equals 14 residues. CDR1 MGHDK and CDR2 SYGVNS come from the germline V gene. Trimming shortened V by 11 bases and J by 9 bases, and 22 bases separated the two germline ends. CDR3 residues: CAGQGLPNLRELFF. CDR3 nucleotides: TGTGCCGGCCAAGGACTCCCCAATCTCCGGGAGCTGTTTTTT.

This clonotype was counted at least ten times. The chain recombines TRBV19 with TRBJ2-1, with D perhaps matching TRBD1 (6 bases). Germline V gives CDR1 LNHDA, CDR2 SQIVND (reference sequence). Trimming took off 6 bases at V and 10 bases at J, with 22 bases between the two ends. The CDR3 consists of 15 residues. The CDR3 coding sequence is TGTGCCAGTAGCTCCGACAGGACCCCTTTGCAGGAGCAGTTCTTC. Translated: CASSSDRTPLQEQFF.

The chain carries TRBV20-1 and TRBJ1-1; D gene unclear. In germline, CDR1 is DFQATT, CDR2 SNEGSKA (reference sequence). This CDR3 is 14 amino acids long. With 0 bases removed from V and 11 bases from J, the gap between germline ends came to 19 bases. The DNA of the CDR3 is TGCAGTGCTAGAGATATGGCAGGCAGCATTGACGCTTTCTTT. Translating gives CSARDMAGSIDAFF.

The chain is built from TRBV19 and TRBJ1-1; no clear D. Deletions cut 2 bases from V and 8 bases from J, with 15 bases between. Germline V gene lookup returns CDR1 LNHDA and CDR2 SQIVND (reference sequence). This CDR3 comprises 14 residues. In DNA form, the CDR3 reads TGTGCCAGTAGTATACATCATCAAGGGAAAGAAGCTTTCTTT. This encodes CASSIHHQGKEAFF.

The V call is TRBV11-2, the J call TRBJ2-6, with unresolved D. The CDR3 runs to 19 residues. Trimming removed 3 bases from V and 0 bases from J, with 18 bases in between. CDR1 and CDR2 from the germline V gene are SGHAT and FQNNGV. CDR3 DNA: TGTGCCAGCAGCTTGAGGACCCGCGCAGGTATCTCTGGGGCCAACGTCCTGACTTTC. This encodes CASSLRTRAGISGANVLTF. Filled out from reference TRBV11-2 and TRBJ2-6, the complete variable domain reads EAGVAQSPRYKIIEKRQSVAFWCNPISGHATLYWYQQILGQGPKLLIQFQNNGVVDDSQLPKDRFSAERLKGVDSTLKIQPAKLEDSAVYLCASSLRTRAGISGANVLTFGAGSRLTVL.

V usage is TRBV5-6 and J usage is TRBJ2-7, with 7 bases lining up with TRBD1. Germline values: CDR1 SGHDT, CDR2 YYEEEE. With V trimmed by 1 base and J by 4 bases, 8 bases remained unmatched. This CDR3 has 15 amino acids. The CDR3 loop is CASSLSQQGTYEQYF. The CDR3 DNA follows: TGTGCCAGCAGCTTGTCACAACAGGGGACGTACGAGCAGTACTTC.

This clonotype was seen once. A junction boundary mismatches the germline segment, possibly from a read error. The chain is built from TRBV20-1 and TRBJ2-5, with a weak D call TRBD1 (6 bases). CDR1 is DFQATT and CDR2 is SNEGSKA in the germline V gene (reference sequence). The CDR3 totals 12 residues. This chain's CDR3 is CSARGGEETQYF. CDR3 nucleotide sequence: TGCAGCGCTAGAGGGGGAGAAGAGACCCAGTACTTC.

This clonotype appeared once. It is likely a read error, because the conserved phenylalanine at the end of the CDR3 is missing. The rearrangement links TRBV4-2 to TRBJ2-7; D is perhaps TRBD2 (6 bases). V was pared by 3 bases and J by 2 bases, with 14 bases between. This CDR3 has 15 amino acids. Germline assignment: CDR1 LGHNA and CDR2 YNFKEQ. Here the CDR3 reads CASSHPTSKPYEQYL. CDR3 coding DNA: TGTGCCAGCAGCCACCCCACTAGCAAGCCCTACGAGCAGTACCTC.

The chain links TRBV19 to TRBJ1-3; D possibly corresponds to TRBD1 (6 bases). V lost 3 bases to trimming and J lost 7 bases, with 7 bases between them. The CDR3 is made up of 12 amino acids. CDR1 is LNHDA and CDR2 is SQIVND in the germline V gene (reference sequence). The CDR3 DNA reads TGTGCCAGTAGTATCGACAGGAACACCATATATTTT. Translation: CASSIDRNTIYF. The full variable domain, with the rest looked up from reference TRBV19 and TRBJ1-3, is DGGITQSPKYLFRKEGQNVTLSCEQNLNHDAMYWYRQDPGQGLRLIYYSQIVNDFQKGDIAEGYSVSREKKESFPLTVTSAQKNPTAFYLCASSIDRNTIYFGEGSWLTVV.

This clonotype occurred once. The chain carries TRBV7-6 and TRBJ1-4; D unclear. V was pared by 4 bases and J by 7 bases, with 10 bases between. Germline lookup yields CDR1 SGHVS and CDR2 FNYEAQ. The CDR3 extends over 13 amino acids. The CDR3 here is CASSSSQSEKLFF. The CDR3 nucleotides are TGTGCCAGCAGCTCAAGCCAGAGTGAAAAACTGTTTTTT.

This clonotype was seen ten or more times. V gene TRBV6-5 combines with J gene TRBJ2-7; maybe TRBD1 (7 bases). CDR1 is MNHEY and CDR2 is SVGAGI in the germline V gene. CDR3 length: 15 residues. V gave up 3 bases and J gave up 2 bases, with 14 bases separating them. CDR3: CASSYRRGQTYEQYF. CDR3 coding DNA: TGTGCCAGCAGTTATCGGAGGGGGCAAACCTACGAGCAGTACTTC.

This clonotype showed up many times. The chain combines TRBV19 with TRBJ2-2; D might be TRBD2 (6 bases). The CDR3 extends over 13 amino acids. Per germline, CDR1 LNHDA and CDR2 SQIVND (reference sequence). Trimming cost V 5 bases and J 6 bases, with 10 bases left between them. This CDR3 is CASSSGLPGELFF. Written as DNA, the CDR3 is TGTGCCAGTAGTTCGGGACTGCCCGGGGAGCTGTTTTTT.

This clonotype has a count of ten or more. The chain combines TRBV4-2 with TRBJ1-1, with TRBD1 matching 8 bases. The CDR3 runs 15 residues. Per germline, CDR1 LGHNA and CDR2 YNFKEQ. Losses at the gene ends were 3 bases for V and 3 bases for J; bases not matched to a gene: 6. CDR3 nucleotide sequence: TGTGCCAGCAGCCATCAAAAGACAGGGGACACTGAAGCTTTCTTT. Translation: CASSHQKTGDTEAFF.

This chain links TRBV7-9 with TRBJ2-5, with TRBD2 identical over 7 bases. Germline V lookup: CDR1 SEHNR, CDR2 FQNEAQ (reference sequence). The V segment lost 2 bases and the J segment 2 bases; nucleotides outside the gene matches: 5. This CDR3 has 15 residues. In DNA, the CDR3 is TGTGCCAGCAGCTTACTAGCGGCCACGCAAGAGACCCAGTACTTC. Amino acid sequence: CASSLLAATQETQYF. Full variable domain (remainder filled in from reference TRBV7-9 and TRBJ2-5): DTGVSQNPRHKITKRGQNVTFRCDPISEHNRLYWYRQTLGQGPEFLTYFQNEAQLEKSRLLSDRFSAERPKGSFSTLEIQRTEQGDSAMYLCASSLLAATQETQYFGPGTRLLVL.

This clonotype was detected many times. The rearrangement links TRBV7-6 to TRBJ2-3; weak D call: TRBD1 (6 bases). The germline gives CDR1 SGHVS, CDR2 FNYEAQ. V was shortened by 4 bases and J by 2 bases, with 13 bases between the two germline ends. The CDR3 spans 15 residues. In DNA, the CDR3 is TGTGCCAGCAGCTCGATAACAGGGACCACAGATACGCAGTATTTT. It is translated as CASSSITGTTDTQYF.

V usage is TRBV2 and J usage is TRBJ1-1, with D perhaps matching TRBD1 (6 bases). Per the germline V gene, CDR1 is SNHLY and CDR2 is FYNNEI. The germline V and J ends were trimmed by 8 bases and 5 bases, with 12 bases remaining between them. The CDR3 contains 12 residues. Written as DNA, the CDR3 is TGTGCCAGCCAGACAGGTAGGACTGAAGCTTTCTTT. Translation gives CASQTGRTEAFF.